Below, 20 T cell receptor beta chains from the same sample are listed, as sequenced in a study of blood T cell repertoires in COVID-19. Measured with immunoSEQ multiplex PCR; TCRdb has only the in-frame clones, and not every one. The sample contains 110,000 to 150,000 clones, 70% to 85% of which appear only once. The sequenced sample was PBMCs or T cells enriched from blood (not recorded which). All receptors derive from a man aged 45-60 years who had recovered from COVID-19.

The chain carries TRBV28 and TRBJ2-1, with D tentatively TRBD2 (5 bases). The V and J ends lost 8 bases and 6 bases respectively, with 14 bases between them. Germline V gene data show CDR1 as MDHEN and CDR2 as SYDVKM. The CDR3 covers 13 residues. The CDR3 loop is CASSPTSFNEQFF. As DNA, the CDR3 is TGTGCCAGCTCCCCCACTAGTTTCAATGAGCAGTTCTTC. The full variable domain, its missing parts supplied by reference TRBV28 and TRBJ2-1, is DVKVTQSSRYLVKRTGEKVFLECVQDMDHENMFWYRQDPGLGLRLIYFSYDVKMKEKGDIPEGYSVSREKKERFSLILESASTNQTSMYLCASSPTSFNEQFFGPGTRLTVL.

The V gene is TRBV5-5, the J gene TRBJ2-7, with 9 bases identical to TRBD1. The germline V gene encodes CDR1 SGHKS and CDR2 YYEKEE (reference sequence). The V gene end was trimmed by 4 bases and the J gene end by 4 bases; junction bases not matched to a gene: 6. The CDR3 length is 14 residues. CDR3 in DNA: TGTGCCAGCAGCCCCGGACAGGGGAGGTACGAGCAGTACTTC. Its protein is CASSPGQGRYEQYF.

This rearrangement joins TRBV7-3 to TRBJ1-1; D gene ambiguous. V dropped 8 bases and J dropped 4 bases, with 14 bases sitting between them. This CDR3 spans 13 amino acids. Germline V gives CDR1 SGHTA, CDR2 FQGTGA. CDR3 sequence (DNA): TGTGCCAGCTCCCAAACTGGGAGCACTGAAGCTTTCTTT. This gives the protein CASSQTGSTEAFF.

The CDR3 sequence: CASSPPAGSGNTIYF. DNA for the CDR3: TGTGCCAGCTCACCACCGGCAGGCTCTGGAAACACCATATATTTT. The rearrangement joins TRBV18 to TRBJ1-3; D unresolved. Trimming removed 0 bases at V and 0 bases at J, with 6 bases between. There are 15 residues in the CDR3. Germline CDR1 is KGHSH and CDR2 is LQKENI.

The chain has TRBV28 and TRBJ2-5; 9 bases are a match to TRBD1. Germline loops: CDR1 MDHEN, CDR2 SYDVKM. The CDR3 is 15 amino acids. The V and J ends lost 6 bases and 4 bases, in that order; junction bases with no gene match: 9. Here the CDR3 reads CASSRPGQGSETQYF. CDR3 coding DNA: TGTGCCAGCAGCCGGCCGGGACAGGGATCAGAGACCCAGTACTTC.

The rearrangement joins TRBV28 to TRBJ1-1; possible D gene TRBD1, 5 bases. The CDR3 sequence is 14 residues long. Trimming pared 3 bases from V and 1 base from J, leaving 9 bases between. Per germline, CDR1 MDHEN and CDR2 SYDVKM. The chain's CDR3 is CASSFPDRNTEAFF. The CDR3 DNA reads as TGTGCCAGCAGTTTCCCCGACAGGAACACTGAAGCTTTCTTT. Combining the CDR3 with reference TRBV28 and TRBJ1-1 gives the whole variable domain DVKVTQSSRYLVKRTGEKVFLECVQDMDHENMFWYRQDPGLGLRLIYFSYDVKMKEKGDIPEGYSVSREKKERFSLILESASTNQTSMYLCASSFPDRNTEAFFGQGTRLTVV.

The chain uses TRBV30 and TRBJ1-4; 11 bases map to TRBD1. The CDR3 spans 13 residues. CDR1 and CDR2 from the germline V gene are GTSNPN and SVGIG (reference sequence). V dropped 4 bases and J dropped 7; count of bases not matched to a gene: 2. CDR3 in DNA: TGTGCCTGGATGGGACAGGGGGGTGAAAAACTGTTTTTT. Protein: CAWMGQGGEKLFF.

This chain uses TRBV5-1 with TRBJ2-7, with 7 bases lining up with TRBD1. The J segment lost 7 bases and the V segment lost 0 bases, leaving 7 bases of the junction unmatched. Germline CDR1 and CDR2: SGHRS and YFSETQ. The CDR3 has 14 amino acids. CDR3 in DNA: TGCGCCAGCAGCTTGGACAGGGGCGATGATGAGCAGTACTTC. It encodes CASSLDRGDDEQYF.

The V gene is TRBV14, the J gene TRBJ2-3, with TRBD2 matching over 9 bases. The CDR3 runs to 17 residues. Germline loops: CDR1 SGHDN, CDR2 FVKESK. The V gene end was trimmed by 0 bases and the J gene end by 5 bases; junction bases not matched to a gene: 9. CDR3 amino acids: CASSQDKSGGREDTQYF. The CDR3 DNA reads TGTGCCAGCAGCCAAGATAAAAGCGGGGGGCGGGAAGATACGCAGTATTTT. Looking up the rest from reference TRBV14 and TRBJ2-3 gives the full variable domain: EAGVTQFPSHSVIEKGQTVTLRCDPISGHDNLYWYRRVMGKEIKFLLHFVKESKQDESGMPNNRFLAERTGGTYSTLKVQPAELEDSGVYFCASSQDKSGGREDTQYFGPGTRLTVL.

This clone was observed many times. The chain links TRBV19 to TRBJ2-3; D possibly corresponds to TRBD1 (5 bases). The CDR3 sequence is 16 residues long. V was pared by 1 base and J by 4 bases, with 15 bases between. Germline V gene lookup returns CDR1 LNHDA and CDR2 SQIVND (reference sequence). The CDR3 bases are TGTGCCAGTAGTATAGGAGGTAGGGGTACGGCAGATACGCAGTATTTT. Its translation: CASSIGGRGTADTQYF.

The rearrangement joins TRBV12-5 to TRBJ1-5, with 9 nucleotides matching TRBD1. Germline V CDR1 and CDR2: LGHNT, FRNRAP. The CDR3 loop spans 14 amino acids. Trimming took 6 bases from V and 7 from J; bases not matched to a gene: 7. The DNA for the CDR3 is TGTGCTAGTGGGCTTGGACAGGGGAGCCAGCCCCAGCATTTT. Translated, it gives CASGLGQGSQPQHF.

The CDR3 loop is CASSLRQEEKLFF. DNA for the CDR3: TGTGCCAGCTCCCTTAGACAGGAGGAAAAACTGTTTTTT. The J gene is TRBJ1-4, the V gene TRBV12-3 or TRBV12-4, with TRBD1 as a possible D gene (6 bases). This CDR3 has 13 residues. V was shortened by 8 bases and J by 8 bases, with 15 bases between the two germline ends.

This clone has only one observation. The chain combines TRBV5-4 with TRBJ1-1; 8 positions match TRBD1. Germline V gene lookup returns CDR1 SGHNT and CDR2 YYREEE (reference sequence). The CDR3 extends over 13 amino acids. Trimming cost V 4 bases and J 11 bases; bases outside gene matches: 10. In nucleotides, the CDR3 is TGTGCCAGCAGCGGGACAGGACGGAACCGGGCTTTCTTT. Translation gives CASSGTGRNRAFF.

In this sample, this clone turned up once. The chain uses TRBV19 and TRBJ1-4, with a tentative D call TRBD1 (5 bases). The CDR3 covers 14 residues. Deletions cut 5 bases from V and 8 bases from J, with 15 bases between. CDR1 LNHDA and CDR2 SQIVND come from the germline V gene (reference sequence). CDR3 DNA: TGTGCCAGTAGTCAGCGGGGGGAGGACGAAAAACTGTTTTTT. It specifies CASSQRGEDEKLFF. Filled out from reference TRBV19 and TRBJ1-4, the complete variable domain reads DGGITQSPKYLFRKEGQNVTLSCEQNLNHDAMYWYRQDPGQGLRLIYYSQIVNDFQKGDIAEGYSVSREKKESFPLTVTSAQKNPTAFYLCASSQRGEDEKLFFGSGTQLSVL.

This chain links TRBV7-2 with TRBJ1-1; 9 bases fit TRBD1. After removal of 5 bases from V and 7 bases from J, the junction contained 5 bases not matched to a gene. The CDR3 has 13 amino acids. Germline lookup yields CDR1 SGHTA and CDR2 FQGNSA. DNA for the CDR3: TGTGCCAGCAGCCTCGGACAGGGGTATGAAGCTTTCTTT. It is translated as CASSLGQGYEAFF.

This clone came up a few times. The chain carries TRBV10-3 and TRBJ1-5; 7 bases fit TRBD1. Germline V lookup: CDR1 ENHRY, CDR2 SYGVKD. The ends lost 7 bases at V and 5 bases at J; junction bases unmatched: 5. This CDR3 region has 13 residues. The CDR3 sequence is CAINQGEDQPQHF. As DNA, the CDR3 is TGTGCCATCAATCAGGGGGAGGATCAGCCCCAGCATTTT.

This chain joins TRBV18 and TRBJ2-7, with D uncertain. The CDR3 runs to 11 residues. V lost 6 bases to trimming and J lost 4 bases, with 7 bases between them. From germline, CDR1 is KGHSH and CDR2 LQKENI. The CDR3 DNA sequence: TGTGCCAGCTCCCTTCAGTACGAGCAGTACTTC. This encodes CASSLQYEQYF.

The chain employs TRBV9 and TRBJ1-6, with D perhaps TRBD1 (6 bases). The CDR3 sequence is 16 residues long. Trimming removed 0 bases at V and 7 bases at J, with 14 bases between. The V gene's germline CDR1 is SGDLS and CDR2 YYNGEE. For the CDR3, the DNA is TGTGCCAGCAGCGTAGGACACGGGGGGGCGAATTCACCCCTCCACTTT. Its translation: CASSVGHGGANSPLHF.

The rearrangement joins TRBV19 to TRBJ1-4, with 9 bases lining up with TRBD1. Per germline, CDR1 LNHDA and CDR2 SQIVND (reference sequence). V lost 5 bases, J lost 7 bases, and 5 bases stayed unmatched. The CDR3 contains 14 residues. The CDR3 here is CASSYRGRTEKLFF. The CDR3 DNA sequence: TGTGCCAGTAGTTACAGGGGGCGAACTGAAAAACTGTTTTTT.

This chain joins TRBV3-1 (or the pseudogene TRBV3-2) and TRBJ2-3; 10 nucleotides line up with TRBD2. The trim removed 0 bases at V and 6 bases at J, leaving 15 bases unmatched. Per germline, CDR1 LGHDT and CDR2 YNNKEL (reference sequence). The CDR3 is 19 residues long. CDR3 in amino acids: CASSQDLGVAGGRSDTQYF. The CDR3 bases are TGTGCCAGCAGCCAAGATCTGGGAGTAGCGGGGGGCCGATCGGATACGCAGTATTTT.